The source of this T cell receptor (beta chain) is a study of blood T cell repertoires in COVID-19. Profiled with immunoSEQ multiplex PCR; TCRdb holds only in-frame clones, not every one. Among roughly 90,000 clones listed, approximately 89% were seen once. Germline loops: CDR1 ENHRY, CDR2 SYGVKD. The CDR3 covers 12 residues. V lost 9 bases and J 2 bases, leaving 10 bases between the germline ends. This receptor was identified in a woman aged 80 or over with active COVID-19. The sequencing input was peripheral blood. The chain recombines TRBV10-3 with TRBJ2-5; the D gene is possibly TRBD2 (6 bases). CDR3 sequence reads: CAISGPQETQYF. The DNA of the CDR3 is TGTGCCATTAGCGGCCCACAAGAGACCCAGTACTTC.